This T cell receptor (beta chain) appears in the sequencing data of a study of response to subunit inactivated influenza vaccine (dated by TCRdb to about 2018). Some background on the complete study: Deep quantitative T cell receptor repertoire profiling was used in the study to track responses to a trivalent subunit inactivated influenza vaccine. What the study reported, not specific to this receptor: The authors suggested that each seasonal influenza vaccination may recruit only a limited number of new T cells.

As concerns this clonotype: Its antigen remains undetermined. Base quality data are lacking; no much larger clone is found one base away.

Libraries came from RT-PCR. Instrument used: Illumina HiSeq 2500. TCRdb reworked the public reads: Q25 trimming with fastp, MiXCR clone assembly, productive beta chains retained. All rows with the same CDR3 protein become a single entry with the most common DNA and genes. This sample gives about 170,000 distinct CDR3 sequences in total; more than 10% of them show up just once. The biggest ten clones account for approximately 30% of the sample. This same sample was also part of a study on T cells expressing NK-cell markers. As described in the second report: TCR beta cDNA libraries were prepared using 5'RACE template switching, which introduced a universal primer site and unique molecular identifiers. TCR beta-chain repertoires were profiled in sorted CD3+CD56+NKG2C+, CD3+CD56+NKG2C- and CD3+CD56-NKG2C+ T-cell subsets from eight donors. Seven of the eight sequenced donors were HCMV-seropositive and one was HCMV-seronegative. To restrict sorting to alphabetaTCR-expressing T cells, an anti-gammadeltaTCR antibody was added in several experiments. In six donors, the dominant CD3+CD56+NKG2C+ clonotypes ranked among the top 10 CD8+ clonotypes, making up roughly 1.0-7.0% of CD8+ T cells. Those dominant clonotypes were again the most abundant among CD3+CD56-NKG2C+ cells in a handful of donors, at 28.3-60.1%. Whether the expanded NKG2C-expressing T cell clones were specific for HCMV antigens was left unclear. All eight donors whose samples were sequenced were randomly selected healthy volunteers, three of them men and five women. HCMV-specific IgG was detected in serum with a commercial ELISA kit to determine HCMV serostatus. Ficoll density gradient centrifugation was used to isolate peripheral blood mononuclear cells from blood. CD4+ and CD8+ T cells were isolated from PBMC by magnetic immunoseparation with Miltenyi isolation kits. Priming for cDNA synthesis came from the TCR beta constant segment, and two successive PCR amplification steps followed. Sequencing of the libraries produced 2 x 150 bp reads on Illumina HiSeq 2000/2500, MiSeq or NextSeq. MIGEC was used to demultiplex reads and group reads by UMI, and MiTCR was used to assemble and quantify clonotypes. Only TCR cDNA sequences supported by at least two reads were kept to exclude erroneous sequences. The tcR package was used for downstream repertoire analysis, and clonotypes were matched across fractions by CDR3 nucleotide sequence plus V segment. VDJmatch was used to annotate antigen specificity against VDJdb, with one amino acid substitution in CDR3 allowed.

This receptor was taken from a middle-aged man who received an inactivated influenza vaccine. Donor details come from another sample of the same person, matched by shared clones. The sequencing here drew on CD8+ T cells sorted from PBMCs, taken roughly 13 days after vaccination.

The nucleotide sequence reads as follows: TGTGCCAGCAGCGTAGTGAGTCAGTCCAATGAGCAGTTCTTC. Translated, it gives CASSVVSQSNEQFF. This chain is built from TRBV9 and TRBJ2-1; no D segment can be confidently identified. As encoded in the germline V gene, CDR1 is SGDLS while CDR2 is YYNGEE. There are 14 amino acids in the CDR3, from cysteine to phenylalanine inclusive. Only CDR3 DNA remains: 42 bases, in frame from the first base. Trimming at the junction amounts to 0 bases on V and 6 bases on J, and the germline ends lie 10 bases apart.